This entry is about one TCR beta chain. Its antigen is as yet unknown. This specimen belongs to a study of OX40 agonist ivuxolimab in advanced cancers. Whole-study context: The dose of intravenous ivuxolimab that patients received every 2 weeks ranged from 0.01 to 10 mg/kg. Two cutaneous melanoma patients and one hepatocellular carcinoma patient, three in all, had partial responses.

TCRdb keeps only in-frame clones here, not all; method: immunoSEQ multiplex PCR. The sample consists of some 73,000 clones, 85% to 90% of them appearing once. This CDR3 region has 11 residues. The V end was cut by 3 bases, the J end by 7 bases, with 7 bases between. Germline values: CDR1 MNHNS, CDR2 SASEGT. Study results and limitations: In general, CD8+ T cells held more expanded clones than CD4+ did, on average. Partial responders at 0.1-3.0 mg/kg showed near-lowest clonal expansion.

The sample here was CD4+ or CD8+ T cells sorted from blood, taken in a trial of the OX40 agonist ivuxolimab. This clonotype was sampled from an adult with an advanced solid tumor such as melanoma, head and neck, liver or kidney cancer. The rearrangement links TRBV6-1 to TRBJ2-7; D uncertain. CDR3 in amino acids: CASSDVTEQYF. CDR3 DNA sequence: TGTGCCAGCAGTGACGTGACTGAGCAGTACTTC.